A single sample gave rise to the 26 T cell receptor beta chains below, sequenced in a study of Graves' ophthalmopathy and Graves' hyperthyroidism. Amplified TCR beta CDR3 regions were obtained using RNA transcripts as template. HTBI primers were used in a first-round RT-PCR, which preceded a second-round multiplex PCR. TCRdb reprocessed the multiplex PCR reads via MiXCR and lists one record per CDR3 protein. The sample includes fewer than 650,000 distinct CDR3 sequences, approximately 21% of them seen just once. What was sequenced was peripheral blood. The receptors here all came from a young woman with stable Graves' hyperthyroidism. Some clones in this sample may be carry-over from other donors' samples.

The table lists this clonotype with many counts. The genes are TRBV7-6 and TRBJ1-3; no clear D gene. The CDR3 runs to 13 residues. The germline V gene has CDR1 SGHVS and CDR2 FNYEAQ. The V and J ends lost 4 bases and 5 bases respectively, with 9 bases between them. The chain's CDR3 is CASSSGERNTIYF. CDR3 nucleotides: TGTGCCAGCAGCTCCGGGGAACGAAACACCATATATTTT.

This clonotype came up a few times. The chain links TRBV5-1 to TRBJ2-2, with D hard to call. This CDR3 spans 12 amino acids. V was shortened by 7 bases and J by 2 bases, with 6 bases between the two germline ends. CDR1 SGHRS and CDR2 YFSETQ come from the germline V gene. The CDR3 sequence is CASGRNTGELFF. The CDR3, as DNA: TGCGCCAGCGGCAGAAACACCGGGGAGCTGTTTTTT.

The genes are TRBV12-3 or TRBV12-4 and TRBJ2-2, with a tentative D call TRBD1 (6 bases). The CDR3 runs 15 residues. V lost 5 bases, J lost 1 base, and 11 bases lay in between. The CDR3 reads CASSRDILNTGELFF. In nucleotides, the CDR3 is TGTGCCAGCAGTCGGGACATTTTGAACACCGGGGAGCTGTTTTTT.

A note on this clonotype: This may arise from a read error, as a much more abundant clone is one base away. The chain carries TRBV11-3 and TRBJ2-5; possible D gene TRBD2, 5 bases. This CDR3 has 13 amino acids. Looked up from germline, CDR1 is SGHNT and CDR2 is YENEEA. CDR3 nucleotides: TGTGCCAGCAGCTTATACGGGGAAGAGATCCAGTACTTC. Protein product: CASSLYGEEIQYF.

This clonotype came up many times. Sequence at one end of the junction differs from germline and may be a read error. This rearrangement joins TRBV6-1 to TRBJ1-4; D is undetermined. Germline CDR1 MNHNS, CDR2 SASEGT. The CDR3 contains 14 residues. CDR3 amino acids: CASKRPATNEKPFF. CDR3 nucleotide sequence: TGTGCCAGCAAAAGGCCTGCAACTAATGAAAAACCGTTTTTT.

This clonotype was picked up many times. The V gene is TRBV29-1, the J gene TRBJ1-1, with a possible D match to TRBD1 (6 bases). The CDR3 is 12 residues long. Trimming cost V 5 bases and J 1 base, with 8 bases left between them. Germline CDR1 and CDR2: SQVTM and ANQGSEA. CDR3 in amino acids: CSVPQGNTEAFF. CDR3 in DNA: TGCAGCGTTCCACAGGGGAACACTGAAGCTTTCTTT.

In DNA form, the CDR3 reads TGTGCCACCAGCAGAGAGGCCCTGAGCTCCTATAATTCACCCCTCCACTTT. This gives the protein CATSREALSSYNSPLHF. The chain employs TRBV15 and TRBJ1-6; D not resolved. Germline V lookup: CDR1 LNHNV, CDR2 YYDKDF (reference sequence). V was pared by 0 bases and J by 0 bases, with 9 bases between. The CDR3 sequence is 17 residues long.

Note on this clonotype: This clone may be a read error of a much larger clone one base away. The chain has TRBV5-1 and TRBJ2-7; D perhaps matches TRBD1 (6 bases). Germline V gene data show CDR1 as SGHRS and CDR2 as YFSETQ. This CDR3 region has 14 residues. The CDR3: CANSLMDSYYEQYF. In nucleotides, the CDR3 is TGCGCCAACAGCCTTATGGACAGTTACTACGAGCAGTACTTC.

V is TRBV18 and J is TRBJ2-5, with D perhaps matching TRBD1 (5 bases). Germline V CDR1 and CDR2: KGHSH, LQKENI. CDR3 size: 13 residues. V was clipped by 2 bases and J by 4 bases, with 8 bases between them. The CDR3 sequence: CASSPEGVETQYF. CDR3 DNA: TGTGCCAGCTCACCAGAAGGGGTAGAGACCCAGTACTTC.

The sample holds many counts of this clonotype. CDR3 amino acids: CASSLDPGPGNTIYF. CDR3 DNA: TGTGCCAGCAGTTTAGATCCAGGGCCTGGAAACACCATATATTTT. The rearrangement uses TRBV12-3 or TRBV12-4 and TRBJ1-3, with D maybe TRBD1 (5 bases). The CDR3 is 15 amino acids. V was shortened by 1 base and J by 2 bases, with 9 bases between the two germline ends.

This clonotype came up many times. This chain links TRBV4-2 with TRBJ2-5; tentative D call: TRBD1 (5 bases). The CDR3 contains 14 residues. Germline V gene data show CDR1 as LGHNA and CDR2 as YNFKEQ. V shed 0 bases and J shed 9 bases, with 14 bases lying between them. CDR3: CASSQDGAKGAQYF. The CDR3 DNA is TGTGCCAGCAGCCAAGATGGGGCAAAAGGGGCCCAGTACTTC.

The chain carries TRBV28 and TRBJ2-5, with a tentative D call TRBD2 (5 bases). V was cut by 10 bases and J by 3 bases, with 15 bases left in between. This CDR3 has 13 residues. Germline values: CDR1 MDHEN, CDR2 SYDVKM. The CDR3 loop reads CATLKTAEETQYF. The CDR3 DNA is TGTGCCACTCTGAAAACAGCGGAAGAGACCCAGTACTTC.

This clonotype has more than one count but fewer than ten. Mismatch with germline at one junction end may stem from a read error. The rearrangement links TRBV2 to TRBJ2-2; tentatively, D is TRBD1 (6 bases). There are 15 residues in the CDR3. Germline-derived CDR1 and CDR2 are SNHLY and FYNNEI. The CDR3 coding sequence is TGTGCCAGCAGTCAGGGGACAATGAACATCGGGGAGCTGTTTTTT. Its translation: CASSQGTMNIGELFF.

This clonotype was seen ten or more times. The chain couples TRBV2 to TRBJ2-5, with 14 bases matching TRBD2. Germline V gives CDR1 SNHLY, CDR2 FYNNEI. Germline trimming cut 5 bases from V and 2 bases from J; bases unmatched to any gene: 7. This CDR3 has 17 residues. The CDR3 DNA reads as TGTGCCAGCAGTTTTGGACTAGCGGGGGGTATGCAAGAGACCCAGTACTTC. Its translation is CASSFGLAGGMQETQYF.

With respect to this clonotype: One end of the junction is discordant with germline, which a read error may explain. The rearrangement uses TRBV12-3 or TRBV12-4 and TRBJ1-1, with D possibly being TRBD1 (6 bases). The CDR3 totals 16 residues. The CDR3 coding sequence is TGTGCCGGCAGTTTGGTCGGACAGACAAGGGGCACTGAAGCTTGCTTT. It encodes CAGSLVGQTRGTEACF.

This clonotype came up a few times. The chain uses TRBV10-3 and TRBJ1-2; a weak D match, TRBD1 (5 bases). From germline, CDR1 is ENHRY and CDR2 SYGVKD. Trimming stripped 9 bases from V and 0 bases from J, with 11 bases between. There are 13 residues in the CDR3. CDR3 coding DNA: TGTGCCATATCAGGGCAAACTAACTATGGCTACACCTTC. Translating it yields CAISGQTNYGYTF.

This clonotype has a single count. This chain connects TRBV6-1 to TRBJ1-1; TRBD1 matches at 7 bases. Germline V CDR1 and CDR2: MNHNS, SASEGT. The CDR3 sequence is 14 residues long. Trimming removed 5 bases from V and 11 bases from J; junction bases left unmatched: 14. In DNA form, the CDR3 reads TGTGCCAGCAGTCCGACAGGGCCCTTTAGGGAGGCTTTCTTT. Its translation: CASSPTGPFREAFF.

This clonotype was counted only a few times. This CDR3 is missing its conserved last phenylalanine or tryptophan, likely due to a read error. The J gene is TRBJ1-3, the V gene TRBV5-8; D remains unclear. Trimming shortened V by 0 bases and J by 0 bases, and 7 bases separated the two germline ends. The CDR3 runs 15 residues. The germline gives CDR1 SGHTS, CDR2 YDEGEE. CDR3 region: CASSLGQLSGNTIYL. As DNA, the CDR3 is TGTGCCAGCAGCTTGGGTCAGCTCTCTGGAAACACCATATATCTT.

This clonotype was counted at least ten times. The chain is built from TRBV30 and TRBJ2-7; 7 bases line up with TRBD2. The CDR3 is 12 residues long. Germline values: CDR1 GTSNPN, CDR2 SVGIG (reference sequence). Trimming removed 6 bases from V and 9 bases from J; junction bases left unmatched: 11. CDR3 nucleotides: TGTGCCTGTTGGCCGCGGGAGAAGGGGCAGTACTTC. This gives the protein CACWPREKGQYF.

At least ten counts were recorded for this clonotype. This chain connects TRBV28 to TRBJ2-5, with TRBD1 matching over 8 bases. V gave up 6 bases and J gave up 4 bases; unmatched junction bases: 4. This CDR3 comprises 13 residues. Germline V gene sequence: CDR1 MDHEN, CDR2 SYDVKM. CDR3 DNA: TGTGCCAGCAGGGCAGGGGGCGGAGAGACCCAGTACTTC. Its translation is CASRAGGGETQYF.

This clonotype was counted only a few times. J is TRBJ2-5 and V is TRBV12-3 or TRBV12-4; 7 bases agree with TRBD2. V dropped 8 bases and J dropped 3; count of bases not matched to a gene: 15. The CDR3 is 16 residues long. In DNA form, the CDR3 reads TGTGCCAGCGGCCCCCCGGGACTAAGCAGGGAAGAGACCCAGTACTTC. Its translation: CASGPPGLSREETQYF.

Ten or more counts support this clonotype. The chain combines TRBV9 with TRBJ1-2; weak D call: TRBD1 (6 bases). V was cut by 3 bases and J by 6 bases, with 15 bases left in between. Germline CDR1 reads SGDLS; CDR2 reads YYNGEE. The CDR3 spans 14 residues. The DNA of the CDR3 is TGTGCCAGCAGCGAGGGGGGTGGGTTCGATGGCTACACCTTC. It yields the protein CASSEGGGFDGYTF. Using reference TRBV9 and TRBJ1-2 for the parts outside the CDR3, the full variable domain is DSGVTQTPKHLITATGQRVTLRCSPRSGDLSVYWYQQSLDQGLQFLIQYYNGEERAKGNILERFSAQQFPDLHSELNLSSLELGDSALYFCASSEGGGFDGYTFGSGTRLTVV.

This rearrangement joins TRBV6-2 or TRBV6-3 to TRBJ1-2; 8 bases fit TRBD1. V lost 5 bases, J lost 1 base, and 21 bases stayed unmatched. Germline assignment: CDR1 MNHEY and CDR2 SVGEGT. The CDR3 covers 20 residues. This CDR3 is CASSQNRGILPPKVNYGYTF. CDR3 bases: TGTGCCAGCAGTCAGAACAGGGGGATCCTTCCACCGAAGGTTAACTATGGCTACACCTTC.

This clonotype showed up many times. The chain is built from TRBV6-5 and TRBJ1-2; D may be TRBD1 (5 bases). The germline CDR1 and CDR2 sequences are MNHEY and SVGAGI. The germline V and J ends were trimmed by 2 bases and 4 bases, with 14 bases remaining between them. The CDR3 extends over 15 amino acids. CDR3 loop: CASSYGNTGGYGYTF. The CDR3 DNA sequence: TGTGCCAGCAGTTACGGCAACACAGGTGGCTATGGCTACACCTTC.

V gene TRBV6-1 combines with J gene TRBJ1-1; TRBD1 might be the D (5 bases). CDR3 length equals 13 residues. Germline V lookup: CDR1 MNHNS, CDR2 SASEGT. V was clipped by 6 bases and J by 4 bases, with 12 bases between them. Written as DNA, the CDR3 is TGTGCCAGCAGATTTCAGGGCGCCACTGAAGCTTTCTTT. This encodes CASRFQGATEAFF.

The V call is TRBV20-1, the J call TRBJ2-7; maybe TRBD1 (5 bases). Trimming stripped 8 bases from V and 1 base from J, with 12 bases between. The germline V gene encodes CDR1 DFQATT and CDR2 SNEGSKA (reference sequence). CDR3 length: 12 amino acids. In nucleotides, the CDR3 is TGCAGTTGGGGCCTAATTTCCTACGAGCAGTACTTC. It translates to CSWGLISYEQYF.